This TCR beta chain comes out of a study of T cell clones after liver transplantation. Across the whole study: Post-transplant blood was tracked for graft-donor-reactive T cell clones identified in a pre-transplant mixed lymphocyte reaction. Draws occurred before transplant, before withdrawal, and after complete or failed withdrawal.

The CDR3 has 14 residues. Germline V CDR1 and CDR2: LNHNV, YYDKDF (reference sequence). The trim removed 4 bases at V and 5 bases at J, leaving 5 bases unmatched. Assay: immunoSEQ multiplex PCR; the TCRdb copy retains only in-frame clones and omits some. Among about 33,000 clones listed, more than 90% were seen once. The source of this sequence is a human patient who received a liver transplant. Some T cells may have come from the graft donor. The V and J genes are TRBV15 and TRBJ1-2; 9 bases are shared with TRBD1. The sequencing used CD8+ T cells from blood, collected 12 months after liver transplant. CDR3 sequence reads: CATSNPGQGYGYTF. The DNA for the CDR3 is TGTGCCACCAGCAATCCGGGACAGGGTTATGGCTACACCTTC.